This entry lists 32 T cell receptor beta chains sequenced from one sample in a study of T-cell reconstitution after alpha-beta-depleted transplantation in children. Preparation of the TCRbeta library involved a method that used unique molecular identifiers. TCRdb recomputed calls from the PCR reads with MiXCR, one row per CDR3 protein. Of about 640,000 distinct CDR3 sequences listed, roughly 15% were seen once; the top ten hold 1.1%. Sequencing used PBMCs from the stem cell graft donor, obtained from the stem cell graft. All receptors come from a human donor who donated a stem cell graft to a child with acute myeloid leukemia.

Regarding this clonotype: Being one base from a much bigger clone, this may be a read error. This CDR3 is CATGQAALYEQYF. In nucleotides, the CDR3 is TGTGCCACCGGACAGGCTGCGCTCTACGAGCAGTACTTC. The chain employs TRBV27 and TRBJ2-7; the match to TRBD1 covers 7 bases. The length of the CDR3 is 13 residues. Trimming at V came to 10 bases and at J to 3 bases, leaving 9 bases not matched to a gene. Per germline, CDR1 MNHEY and CDR2 SMNVEV (reference sequence).

In its sample, this clonotype was seen a few times. This chain connects TRBV4-1 to TRBJ2-7; unclear D gene. Trimming removed 1 base from V and 3 bases from J, with 13 bases in between. Germline V gene lookup returns CDR1 MGHRA and CDR2 YSYEKL. This CDR3 region has 15 residues. CDR3 DNA sequence: TGCGCCAGCAGCCAAGCCCTCTTAGAGGACTACGAGCAGTACTTC. It specifies CASSQALLEDYEQYF.

This clonotype was detected ten times or more. J is TRBJ2-7 and V is TRBV10-3; D possibly uses TRBD1 or TRBD2 (6 bases each). The germline gives CDR1 ENHRY, CDR2 SYGVKD. This CDR3 comprises 17 residues. The germline V and J ends were trimmed by 1 base and 6 bases, with 22 bases remaining between them. The CDR3 reads CAISEYGGRTSPSEQYV. The DNA for the CDR3 is TGTGCCATCAGTGAGTATGGGGGGCGGACTTCGCCGAGCGAGCAGTACGTC.

The chain is built from TRBV6-5 and TRBJ1-1, with D tentatively TRBD1 (6 bases). Trimming cost V 0 bases and J 2 bases, with 10 bases left between them. The length of the CDR3 is 15 residues. Germline V lookup: CDR1 MNHEY, CDR2 SVGAGI. CDR3 loop: CASSYSNRDNTEAFF. DNA of the CDR3: TGTGCCAGCAGTTACTCGAACAGGGATAACACTGAAGCTTTCTTT.

This clonotype was seen a handful of times. The J gene is TRBJ1-2, the V gene TRBV6-5; possible D gene TRBD1, 5 bases. CDR3 size: 16 residues. CDR1 MNHEY and CDR2 SVGAGI come from the germline V gene. With 0 bases removed from V and 4 bases from J, the gap between germline ends came to 15 bases. The DNA for the CDR3 is TGTGCCAGCAGTTACTCCCCATGGGGCGAAGTCTATGGCTACACCTTC. Translated: CASSYSPWGEVYGYTF.

CDR3 in DNA: TGTGCCTGGAGTGACAAAGAGACCCAGTACTTC. Translating gives CAWSDKETQYF. The chain uses TRBV30 and TRBJ2-5; D not certain. Trimming took 1 base from V and 3 from J, leaving 3 bases between them. The CDR3 sequence is 11 residues long. In germline, CDR1 is GTSNPN, CDR2 SVGIG (reference sequence).

In nucleotides, the CDR3 is TGCAGTGCTAGGACTAGCGGTTTCAATGAGCAGTTCTTC. Translated, it gives CSARTSGFNEQFF. The chain joins TRBV20-1 to TRBJ2-1, with TRBD2 matching 9 bases. This CDR3 has 13 amino acids. The germline CDR1 and CDR2 sequences are DFQATT and SNEGSKA (reference sequence). V dropped 3 bases and J dropped 6; count of bases not matched to a gene: 3.

The chain employs TRBV6-5 and TRBJ2-1; 8 bases are a match to TRBD2. V dropped 6 bases and J dropped 10; count of bases not matched to a gene: 8. CDR3 length equals 13 residues. CDR1 is MNHEY, CDR2 SVGAGI, per germline. The CDR3 spells CASRGTRAGEQFF. In DNA, the CDR3 is TGTGCCAGCAGAGGGACTAGGGCTGGGGAGCAGTTCTTC.

This clonotype occurred many times. One end of the junction does not line up with germline, which may come from a read error. The V gene is TRBV10-2, the J gene TRBJ1-2, with D unresolved. Germline CDR1 and CDR2: WSHSY and SAAADI. CDR3 length: 11 residues. The CDR3 DNA is TGTGCCAGCAGTGAGGGCTATGGCTACACCTTC. As protein: CASSEGYGYTF.

The chain recombines TRBV7-2 with TRBJ1-4, with 7 positions matching TRBD1. CDR1 and CDR2 (germline): SGHTA, FQGNSA. V lost 3 bases, J lost 8 bases, and 9 bases stayed unmatched. The CDR3 totals 15 residues. CDR3 protein: CASSLTGRGGEKLFF. The CDR3 region has the DNA TGTGCCAGCAGCTTGACGGGCAGGGGGGGAGAAAAACTGTTTTTT.

This clonotype has a handful of counts. The chain recombines TRBV7-2 with TRBJ1-1, with D perhaps matching TRBD1 (5 bases). The CDR3 is 15 amino acids. Trimming removed 5 bases from V and 5 bases from J, with 18 bases in between. Germline-derived CDR1 and CDR2 are SGHTA and FQGNSA. This CDR3 is CASSRSGGKGTEAFF. DNA of the CDR3: TGTGCCAGCAGCCGAAGCGGGGGGAAGGGGACTGAAGCTTTCTTT.

This chain connects TRBV5-1 to TRBJ2-7; D is perhaps TRBD1 or TRBD2 (5 bases each). The CDR3 extends over 12 amino acids. Germline V CDR1 and CDR2: SGHRS, YFSETQ. Trimming stripped 2 bases from V and 5 bases from J, with 8 bases between. In DNA, the CDR3 is TGCGCCAGCAGCTTTGAGGGGAACGAGCAGTACTTC. Its translation: CASSFEGNEQYF.

This clonotype was detected ten times or more. J is TRBJ2-6 and V is TRBV6-1; 7 bases are shared with TRBD1. J gave up 0 bases and V 5 bases, and 7 bases lay outside the gene matches. This CDR3 is 17 amino acids long. Germline V lookup: CDR1 MNHNS, CDR2 SASEGT. CDR3 sequence: CASSKGQLSSGANVLTF. The CDR3, as DNA: TGTGCCAGCAGTAAGGGACAGCTCTCCTCTGGGGCCAACGTCCTGACTTTC.

This clonotype was seen a handful of times. The gene calls are TRBV20-1 and TRBJ2-1, with D perhaps TRBD2 (5 bases). Germline CDR1 and CDR2: DFQATT and SNEGSKA (reference sequence). The CDR3 runs to 15 residues. The V end was cut by 3 bases, the J end by 0 bases, with 12 bases between. The CDR3 spells CSASPSSSSYNEQFF. In DNA, the CDR3 is TGCAGTGCTAGTCCTAGCTCGAGCTCCTACAATGAGCAGTTCTTC.

This clonotype has at least ten counts. This chain links TRBV20-1 with TRBJ1-4; D is perhaps TRBD1 (5 bases). The germline V gene encodes CDR1 DFQATT and CDR2 SNEGSKA (reference sequence). Deletions cut 0 bases from V and 4 bases from J, with 12 bases between. This CDR3 comprises 15 residues. The CDR3 region has the DNA TGCAGTGCTAGAGATCGGGGGGACGGTAATGAAAAACTGTTTTTT. Its protein is CSARDRGDGNEKLFF.

A remark on this clonotype: Just one base apart from a much larger clone, this may be a read error. The gene calls are TRBV6-2 or TRBV6-3 and TRBJ2-5, with TRBD2 matching over 7 bases. Germline V CDR1 and CDR2: MNHEY, SVGEGT. The CDR3 length is 16 residues. CDR3 nucleotides: TGTGCCGGCAGTTACTCGACTGGACTAGGCGAAGAGACCCAGTACTTC. This translates into CAGSYSTGLGEETQYF.

This clonotype appeared a few times. The chain has TRBV6-5 and TRBJ1-2, with TRBD1 matching 11 bases. Germline lookup yields CDR1 MNHEY and CDR2 SVGAGI. V was pared by 6 bases and J by 8 bases, with 5 bases of the junction left unmatched. This CDR3 is 13 amino acids long. CDR3 sequence reads: CASSRGQGVGYTF. The DNA for the CDR3 is TGTGCCAGCAGCCGGGGACAGGGGGTAGGCTACACCTTC.

With regard to this clonotype: With a much larger clone just one base away, this may be a read error. V gene TRBV28 combines with J gene TRBJ1-5; a weak D match, TRBD1 (5 bases). Trimming cost V 6 bases and J 7 bases, with 16 bases left between them. The germline V gene encodes CDR1 MDHEN and CDR2 SYDVKM. There are 14 residues in the CDR3. In DNA form, the CDR3 reads TGTGCCAGCAGAATGGGGGGGACGGGGCAGCCCCAGCATTTT. It specifies CASRMGGTGQPQHF.

About this clonotype: A much bigger clone sits one base away, suggesting this may be a read error. The V and J genes are TRBV10-3 and TRBJ2-7; either TRBD1 or TRBD2 may fit D (5 bases each). CDR3 length: 16 residues. The ends were cut back, 2 bases at V and 5 bases at J, with 19 bases in the middle. CDR1 and CDR2 (germline): ENHRY, SYGVKD. CDR3 amino acids: CAISEEGPGTYNEQYV. The CDR3, as DNA: TGTGCCATCAGTGAGGAGGGACCAGGGACCTACAACGAGCAGTACGTC.

This clonotype was seen more than once but under ten times. The chain is built from TRBV12-3 or TRBV12-4 and TRBJ1-2; 9 bases match TRBD1. J lost 4 bases, V lost 8 bases, and 5 bases had no gene match. The CDR3 is 13 amino acids. DNA for the CDR3: TGTGCCAGCGGACAGGGGACGGGCTATGGCTACACCTTC. This gives the protein CASGQGTGYGYTF.

This clonotype was picked up many times. The chain has TRBV6-6 and TRBJ1-2; no clear D. Germline V gene sequence: CDR1 MNHNY, CDR2 SVGAGI (reference sequence). The CDR3 consists of 13 residues. V was pared by 1 base and J by 5 bases, with 8 bases between. The CDR3 region has the DNA TGTGCCAGCAGTTACTTTACGGGGTATGGCTACACCTTC. It yields the protein CASSYFTGYGYTF.

This chain joins TRBV20-1 and TRBJ1-2; D is perhaps TRBD1 (6 bases). The germline gives CDR1 DFQATT, CDR2 SNEGSKA (reference sequence). V was shortened by 2 bases and J by 5 bases, with 12 bases between the two germline ends. The length of the CDR3 is 13 residues. The CDR3 here is CSARRDTEYGYTF. CDR3 bases: TGCAGTGCTAGAAGGGACACGGAGTATGGCTACACCTTC.

The rearrangement uses TRBV6-5 and TRBJ2-3; D is uncertain. This CDR3 has 15 residues. Germline V gene lookup returns CDR1 MNHEY and CDR2 SVGAGI. V was pared by 7 bases and J by 1 base, with 15 bases between. CDR3 residues: CASNSYRGGTDTQYF. The CDR3 region has the DNA TGTGCCAGCAACTCCTACCGTGGGGGCACAGATACGCAGTATTTT.

The chain joins TRBV5-1 to TRBJ1-2; D unresolved. V was trimmed by 4 bases and J by 5 bases, leaving 9 bases between them. The germline V gene encodes CDR1 SGHRS and CDR2 YFSETQ. The CDR3 is 12 residues long. This CDR3 is CASSAEGYGYTF. DNA of the CDR3: TGCGCCAGCAGCGCGGAGGGTTATGGCTACACCTTC.

This clonotype was detected a few times. The rearrangement links TRBV7-2 to TRBJ1-6; the D gene is possibly TRBD1 (5 bases). Trimming stripped 1 base from V and 11 bases from J, with 9 bases between. CDR3 length: 13 amino acids. Germline V gene sequence: CDR1 SGHTA, CDR2 FQGNSA. Written as DNA, the CDR3 is TGTGCCAGCAGCTTAGGCAGGGCTCCACCCCTCCACTTT. Translated, it gives CASSLGRAPPLHF.

This clonotype was counted a few times. This chain connects TRBV20-1 to TRBJ1-3; the match to TRBD1 covers 7 bases. Per germline, CDR1 DFQATT and CDR2 SNEGSKA (reference sequence). The CDR3 loop spans 13 amino acids. The CDR3 DNA reads as TGCAGGAAACAGGGGCGAGAAGGAAACACCATATATTTT. It encodes CRKQGREGNTIYF.

The CDR3 spells CASSYGTPYEQYF. CDR3 nucleotides: TGTGCCAGCAGTTACGGCACCCCCTACGAGCAGTACTTC. The chain combines TRBV6-5 with TRBJ2-7; D remains ambiguous. The CDR3 length is 13 residues. Trimming shortened V by 2 bases and J by 2 bases, and 7 bases separated the two germline ends. Germline V gene sequence: CDR1 MNHEY, CDR2 SVGAGI.

Worth noting for this clonotype: The missing conserved phenylalanine or tryptophan at the end of this CDR3 makes a read error likely. V gene TRBV12-5 combines with J gene TRBJ2-1, with 12 bases that match TRBD2. The J segment lost 8 bases and the V segment lost 6 bases, leaving 5 bases of the junction unmatched. The germline CDR1 and CDR2 sequences are LGHNT and FRNRAP. The CDR3 has 14 amino acids. CDR3 sequence: CASGNLAGGDEQFC. CDR3 nucleotide sequence: TGTGCTAGTGGAAACCTAGCGGGGGGGGATGAGCAGTTCTGC.

This clonotype was observed at least ten times. This rearrangement joins TRBV12-3 or TRBV12-4 to TRBJ2-1; weak D call: TRBD2 (7 bases). This CDR3 is 14 amino acids long. Trimming left V 7 bases short and J 4 bases short, with 14 bases between. The CDR3 bases are TGTGCCAGCATTCGGGGGGCCCTTTACAATGAGCAGTTCTTC. It encodes CASIRGALYNEQFF.

This clonotype came up a few times. V usage is TRBV30 and J usage is TRBJ2-1; D gene unclear. V shed 2 bases and J shed 4 bases, with 9 bases lying between them. The germline V gene encodes CDR1 GTSNPN and CDR2 SVGIG (reference sequence). This CDR3 comprises 13 residues. The CDR3 bases are TGTGCCTGGAGTCCCCTCAATTACAATGAGCAGTTCTTC. It is translated as CAWSPLNYNEQFF.

J is TRBJ2-1 and V is TRBV24-1; D may be TRBD1 (6 bases). Trimming removed 4 bases at V and 1 base at J, with 19 bases between. Germline V lookup: CDR1 KGHDR, CDR2 SFDVKD. The CDR3 is 18 residues long. This CDR3 reads CATSDPTYDRNSYNEQFF. The CDR3 nucleotides read TGTGCCACCAGTGACCCCACTTACGACAGGAATTCCTACAATGAGCAGTTCTTC.

The rearrangement uses TRBV5-1 and TRBJ2-1; 7 nucleotides line up with TRBD2. V was pared by 7 bases and J by 5 bases, with 9 bases of the junction left unmatched. This CDR3 region has 14 residues. Germline V CDR1 and CDR2: SGHRS, YFSETQ. CDR3 amino acids: CASSSGGGNNEQFF. The CDR3, as DNA: TGCGCCAGCTCATCGGGCGGGGGAAACAATGAGCAGTTCTTC.